The present entry profiles one T cell receptor (beta chain) with its context. Its cognate antigen is unknown. The CDR3 covers 15 residues. Trimming took off 4 bases at V and 3 bases at J, with 14 bases between the two ends. The germline CDR1 and CDR2 sequences are SGHNT and YYREEE (reference sequence). PCR involved 60 Vbeta and 13 Jbeta primers. The table came from immunoSEQ multiplex PCR; TCRdb's copy has only in-frame clones and leaves some out. The sample consists of 200,000 to 250,000 clones, 76% of them appearing once. The data derive from a study of cytomegalovirus exposure and HLA in healthy donors. The study's findings and limits: Later analysis identified several of the most significant clusters that appeared linked to common viral pathogens. Reports indicate that TCR beta sequences accurately predicted the HLA-A and HLA-B alleles of most subjects.

The receptor's source is a man between 18 and 29 years old in good health and CMV-seronegative. The rearrangement links TRBV5-4 to TRBJ2-1; possibly TRBD2 for D (5 bases). Sample: PBMCs. Here the CDR3 DNA reads TGTGCCAGCAGCCGGGAAGGTAAAGTCTACAATGAGCAGTTCTTC. It specifies CASSREGKVYNEQFF.